Below are 12 T cell receptor beta chains sequenced from a single sample in a study of blood T cell repertoires in COVID-19. Assay: immunoSEQ multiplex PCR; the TCRdb copy retains only in-frame clones and omits some. The sample includes roughly 69,000 clones, about 82% of them seen just once. The sequencing input was PBMCs or T cells enriched from blood (not recorded which). The receptor set was obtained from a woman in her thirties or forties with acute COVID-19.

The CDR3 sequence: CASSNTGKAVLGTEAFF. For the CDR3, the DNA is TGTGCCAGCAGCAACACCGGGAAGGCCGTGCTGGGCACTGAAGCTTTCTTT. The chain links TRBV7-8 to TRBJ1-1, with no clear D. CDR1 SGHVS and CDR2 FQNEAQ come from the germline V gene. The CDR3 runs to 17 residues. V lost 5 bases and J lost 4, with 23 bases in between.

This clone occurred a few times. The rearrangement links TRBV7-9 to TRBJ2-7, with D perhaps TRBD1 (6 bases). The germline V gene has CDR1 SEHNR and CDR2 FQNEAQ (reference sequence). Trimming took off 1 base at V and 2 bases at J, with 6 bases between the two ends. The CDR3 covers 13 residues. Here the CDR3 reads CASSLGTAYEQYV. CDR3 bases: TGTGCCAGCAGCTTAGGGACAGCCTACGAGCAGTACGTC.

The V call is TRBV5-1, the J call TRBJ1-6, with D tentatively TRBD1 (6 bases). Trimming took 0 bases from V and 9 from J, leaving 7 bases between them. The V gene's germline CDR1 is SGHRS and CDR2 YFSETQ. This CDR3 is 13 amino acids long. As DNA, the CDR3 is TGCGCCAGCAGCTTGGCAGGGGTTTCACCCCTCCACTTT. This sequence encodes CASSLAGVSPLHF.

This sequence joins TRBV28 and TRBJ1-1, with D perhaps matching TRBD1 (6 bases). Trimming left V 5 bases short and J 5 bases short, with 12 bases between. The germline CDR1 and CDR2 sequences are MDHEN and SYDVKM. CDR3 length equals 13 residues. This CDR3 is CASSTGMVTEAFF. The CDR3 DNA is TGTGCCAGCAGTACAGGGATGGTAACTGAAGCTTTCTTT.

The gene calls are TRBV6-5 and TRBJ2-2; no definite D call. V lost 10 bases to trimming and J lost 3 bases, with 15 bases between them. Germline loops: CDR1 MNHEY, CDR2 SVGAGI. CDR3 size: 14 residues. The CDR3 loop reads CATSPDTYTGELFF. For the CDR3, the DNA is TGTGCCACCTCACCTGACACGTACACCGGGGAGCTGTTTTTT.

This clone was detected a few times. The CDR3 sequence is CASRAGYFEAFF. For the CDR3, the DNA is TGTGCCAGCAGAGCAGGGTACTTTGAAGCTTTCTTT. The rearrangement links TRBV28 to TRBJ1-1, with D possibly TRBD1 on 5 matching bases. Trimming took 6 bases from V and 7 from J, leaving 12 bases between them. Germline CDR1 MDHEN, CDR2 SYDVKM. The CDR3 is 12 residues long.

The chain uses TRBV7-9 and TRBJ2-7; 14 bases are a match to TRBD2. The CDR3 is 14 amino acids. With 5 bases clipped from V and 6 bases from J, the junction kept 3 bases outside the gene matches. Germline CDR1 SEHNR, CDR2 FQNEAQ (reference sequence). In nucleotides, the CDR3 is TGTGCCAGCAGCCCGGGGACTAGCGGGGGCGAGCAGTACGTC. It encodes CASSPGTSGGEQYV.

The CDR3 nucleotides read TGCAGCGTTGAAGTTGGGAGGGGTGAGCAGTTCTTC. Translating it yields CSVEVGRGEQFF. V gene TRBV29-1 combines with J gene TRBJ2-1; TRBD2 matches 7 bases. The ends lost 1 base at V and 9 bases at J; junction bases unmatched: 3. Per the germline V gene, CDR1 is SQVTM and CDR2 is ANQGSEA. There are 12 residues in the CDR3.

This clone appeared a single time. The genes are TRBV5-1 and TRBJ2-3; D perhaps matches TRBD2 (7 bases). Trimming removed 4 bases from V and 5 bases from J, with 17 bases in between. The CDR3 runs to 15 residues. Germline V gene data show CDR1 as SGHRS and CDR2 as YFSETQ. CDR3 amino acids: CASSPMGGGLDTQYF. CDR3 DNA sequence: TGCGCCAGCAGCCCAATGGGGGGGGGCCTAGATACGCAGTATTTT.

This chain uses TRBV10-3 with TRBJ2-2; D unresolved. The V end was cut by 6 bases, the J end by 1 base, with 9 bases between. The CDR3 covers 14 residues. Germline CDR1 ENHRY, CDR2 SYGVKD. The CDR3 DNA follows: TGTGCCATCAGGGGCGACGGGAACACCGGGGAGCTGTTTTTT. Encoded protein: CAIRGDGNTGELFF.

The chain employs TRBV15 and TRBJ1-1; the D is unclear. CDR1 is LNHNV, CDR2 YYDKDF, per germline (reference sequence). Trimming cost V 0 bases and J 1 base, with 24 bases left between them. This CDR3 spans 20 amino acids. CDR3 amino acids: CATSRDYPKVTNMGNTEAFF. The CDR3 region has the DNA TGTGCCACCAGCAGAGATTATCCGAAGGTGACTAATATGGGGAACACTGAAGCTTTCTTT.

This clone has a handful of counts. The CDR3 nucleotides are TGCGCCAGCAGCCGCAGCACAGGGAATGCGGGAAACACCATATATTTT. It codes for CASSRSTGNAGNTIYF. The V call is TRBV5-1, the J call TRBJ1-3, with D possibly being TRBD1 (6 bases). From germline, CDR1 is SGHRS and CDR2 YFSETQ. Between the trimmed V and J ends, which lost 4 bases and 4 bases, there was a span of 18 bases. This CDR3 region has 16 residues.